Sequencing of this TCR beta chain was carried out in a study of response to subunit inactivated influenza vaccine. The CDR3 has 15 residues. With 3 bases clipped from V and 7 bases from J, the junction kept 8 bases outside the gene matches. The germline gives CDR1 SGHDN, CDR2 FVKESK. General study findings and limits: Each seasonal influenza vaccination, the authors suggested, recruits few new T cells.

Each CDR3 protein is one row after TCRdb ran MiXCR on the RT-PCR reads. This sample has about 700,000 distinct CDR3 sequences, with roughly 14% found just once. About this clonotype itself: Its antigen remains unknown.

The TCR originated in a man aged 45-65 years who received an inactivated influenza vaccine. The chain combines TRBV14 with TRBJ2-1; 8 positions match TRBD2. Sequenced here: PBMCs from blood, sampled 14 to 15 days before vaccination. CDR3 loop: CASSHFRGGSNEQFF. In nucleotides, the CDR3 is TGTGCCAGCAGCCACTTCCGGGGGGGTTCGAATGAGCAGTTCTTC.